This T cell receptor (beta chain) was obtained from a study of CD4+ T cells in melanoma. This table comes from immunoSEQ multiplex PCR, and its TCRdb copy is limited to in-frame clones, with some not included. Here the sample spans approximately 110,000 clones, about 90% being singletons. In regard to this clone: Its antigen is not identified.

Per germline, CDR1 LGHNA and CDR2 YSLEER. This CDR3 is 15 amino acids long. The germline V and J ends were trimmed by 2 bases and 3 bases, with 13 bases remaining between them. Notes on the study in general: In melanoma, neoantigen-specific CD4+ T cells reportedly differed in differentiation state. CD8+ T cell, macrophage and B cell function reportedly correlated with neoantigen-specific CD4+ T cells.

This chain links TRBV4-3 with TRBJ1-2, with unresolved D. This TCR was sampled from a human donor with melanoma. Sequencing was done on a sample of peripheral blood. The CDR3 nucleotides are TGCGCCAGCAGCCAAAGGATGAAGGGAGACTATGGCTACACCTTC. This codes for CASSQRMKGDYGYTF.